This TCR beta chain was sequenced for a study of T-cell reconstitution after alpha-beta-depleted transplantation in children. The table lists this clonotype with many counts. Germline CDR1 reads DFQATT; CDR2 reads SNEGSKA (reference sequence). V trimming: 1 base; J trimming: 5 bases; junction bases outside the gene matches: 1. The CDR3 is made up of 12 amino acids. Library preparation (for TCRbeta) was performed with unique molecular identifiers. TCRdb reanalysed the PCR reads using MiXCR and keeps one entry per CDR3 protein. Here the sample spans approximately 170,000 distinct CDR3 sequences, 11% being singletons.

The TCR sequence derives from a boy aged 2 to 9 with acute myeloid leukemia, due to receive a stem cell transplant. The rearrangement links TRBV20-1 to TRBJ2-5; 7 nucleotides align to TRBD2. The material sequenced was PBMCs, taken before TCRalphabeta/CD19-depleted stem cell transplant. The CDR3 loop reads CSARVGGETQYF. The DNA of the CDR3 is TGCAGTGCTAGAGTGGGAGGGGAGACCCAGTACTTC.